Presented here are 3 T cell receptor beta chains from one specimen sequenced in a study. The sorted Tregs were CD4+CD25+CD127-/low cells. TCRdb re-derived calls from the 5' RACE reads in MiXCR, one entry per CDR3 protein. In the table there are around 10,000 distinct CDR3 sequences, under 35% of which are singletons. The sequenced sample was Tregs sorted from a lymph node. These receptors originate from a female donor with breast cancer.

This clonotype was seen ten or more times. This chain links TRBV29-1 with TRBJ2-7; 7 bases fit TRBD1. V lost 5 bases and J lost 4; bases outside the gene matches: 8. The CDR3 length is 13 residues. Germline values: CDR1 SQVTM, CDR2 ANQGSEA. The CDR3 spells CSVRTGKDYEQYF. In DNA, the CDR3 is TGCAGCGTTCGGACAGGAAAGGATTACGAGCAGTACTTC.

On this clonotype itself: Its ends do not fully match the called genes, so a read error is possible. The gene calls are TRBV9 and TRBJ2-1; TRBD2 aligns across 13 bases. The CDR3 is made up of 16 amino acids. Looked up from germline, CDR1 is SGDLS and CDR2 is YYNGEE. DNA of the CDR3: TGTGCCAGCAGCGGGACTAGCGGGAGCTACTACAACGAGCAGTTCTTC. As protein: CASSGTSGSYYNEQFF.

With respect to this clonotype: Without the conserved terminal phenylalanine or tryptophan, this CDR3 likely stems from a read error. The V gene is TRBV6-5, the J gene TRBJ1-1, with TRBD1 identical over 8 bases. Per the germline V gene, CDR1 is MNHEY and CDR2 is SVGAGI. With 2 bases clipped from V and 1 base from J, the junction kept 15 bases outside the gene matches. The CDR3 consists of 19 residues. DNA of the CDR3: TGTGCCAGCAGTTACATACTAGGGACAGGCACTGACAGGAACACTGAAGCTTTCTCT. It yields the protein CASSYILGTGTDRNTEAFS.